These T cell receptor beta chains were read from a single sample in a study of blood T cells in healthy people across ages. TCRdb used MiXCR to reprocess the 5' RACE reads, holding one entry per CDR3 protein. The table records about 930,000 distinct CDR3 sequences, under 35% of them present only once. These same records also appear under a second study, on T cells of mothers and their children.

The material sequenced was blood. Source of these receptors: a woman aged 40 to 55 in good health. Each CDR3 is given with its conserved first and last residue. The D gene is left open where the match is weak. Clone size, where shown, is once, few, many, or a class for clones that have expanded.

>TRBJ2-4|TRBV7-9|.|TRBD1
CASSLWDRDIQYF
TGTGCCAGCAGCCTCTGGGACAGGGACATTCAGTACTTC
>TRBJ2-1|TRBV18|.|.
CASSPVVSTGEQFF
TGTGCCAGCTCACCGGTAGTTTCGACCGGAGAGCAGTTCTTC
>TRBJ1-2|TRBV28|few|TRBD1
CASSSDRGLVGYTF
TGTGCCAGCAGTTCGGACAGGGGGCTAGTTGGCTACACCTTC
>TRBJ1-1|TRBV28|.|TRBD1
CASGRQGARVEAFF
TGTGCCAGCGGCAGACAGGGGGCGCGAGTGGAAGCTTTCTTT
>TRBJ1-1|TRBV7-3|few|TRBD1
CASSSRTGGLAFF
TGTGCCAGCAGCTCGAGGACAGGGGGCCTAGCTTTCTTT
>TRBJ1-6|TRBV14|.|.
CASSPTVYSPLHF
TGTGCCAGCAGCCCTACCGTATATTCACCCCTCCACTTT
>TRBJ1-4|TRBV27|.|.
CASRKLQGSPNEKLFF
TGTGCCAGCAGAAAACTACAGGGAAGTCCTAATGAAAAACTGTTTTTT
>TRBJ2-7|TRBV7-2|many|TRBD1
CASSLMDRAEQYF
TGTGCCAGCAGCTTAATGGACAGGGCCGAGCAGTACTTC
>TRBJ2-7|TRBV11-1|.|.
CASSNEYVQHF
TGTGCCAGCAGTAACGAGTATGTGCAGCACTTC
>TRBJ2-3|TRBV15|many|TRBD1
CATSRDGRQGADTQYF
TGTGCCACCAGCAGAGATGGGAGACAGGGGGCAGATACGCAGTATTTT
>TRBJ2-3|TRBV5-1|few|.
CASSPRGEADTQYF
TGCGCCAGCAGCCCGAGAGGGGAGGCAGATACGCAGTATTTT
>TRBJ2-6|TRBV5-1|once|.
CASSSSGRSGANVLTF
TGCGCCAGCAGTTCGTCGGGACGCTCTGGGGCCAACGTCCTGACTTTC
>TRBJ2-5|TRBV6-5|many|TRBD2
CASSASGGTQETQYF
TGTGCCAGCAGTGCTTCCGGGGGGACCCAAGAGACCCAGTACTTC
>TRBJ1-3|TRBV9|.|TRBD1
CASSLNTGTGSFSGNTIYF
TGTGCCAGCAGTCTAAATACCGGGACAGGGTCCTTCTCTGGAAACACCATATATTTT
>TRBJ1-1|TRBV4-2|few|.
CASSQERSEVAEAFF
TGTGCCAGCAGCCAAGAAAGGAGTGAGGTCGCTGAAGCTTTCTTT
>TRBJ2-7|TRBV20-1|few|TRBD2
CSARDPGRGLAGAYEQYF
TGCAGTGCTAGAGATCCTGGCAGGGGACTAGCGGGGGCCTACGAGCAGTACTTC
>TRBJ2-3|TRBV4-1|many|TRBD1
CASSQIDRGNTDTQYF
TGCGCCAGCAGCCAGATAGACAGGGGGAACACAGATACGCAGTATTTT
>TRBJ2-5|TRBV10-3|many|TRBD1
CAISDPGQAKETQYF
TGTGCCATCAGTGATCCCGGACAGGCGAAAGAGACCCAGTACTTC
>TRBJ1-3|TRBV25-1|.|TRBD1
CASSEGTGGISGNTIYF
TGTGCCAGCAGTGAGGGGACAGGGGGTATATCTGGAAACACCATATATTTT
>TRBJ2-4|TRBV7-2|many|.
CASSGSRGGNIAKNIQYF
TGTGCCAGCAGCGGATCCCGTGGGGGGAACATAGCCAAAAACATTCAGTACTTC
>TRBJ2-7|TRBV2|few|TRBD1
CASSDPRRDRGSYEQYF
TGTGCCAGCAGTGATCCGCGGCGGGACAGGGGCTCCTACGAGCAGTACTTC
>TRBJ1-5|TRBV12-3/TRBV12-4|few|.
CASTSYSNQPQHF
TGTGCCAGCACCTCGTATAGCAATCAGCCCCAGCATTTT
>TRBJ1-2|TRBV5-1|.|.
CASGPQGPNYGYTF
TGCGCCAGCGGACCCCAGGGGCCTAACTATGGCTACACCTTC
>TRBJ1-6|TRBV20-1|few|.
CSARGNRLGAYNSPLHF
TGCAGTGCTAGAGGGAACCGCCTGGGGGCTTATAATTCACCCCTCCACTTT
>TRBJ2-7|TRBV7-8|few|.
CASSSLHSGDYEQYF
TGTGCCAGCAGCTCGCTTCATTCGGGTGACTACGAGCAGTACTTC
>TRBJ1-2|TRBV29-1|few|.
CSVDCGYTF
TGCAGCGTGGACTGTGGCTACACCTTC
>TRBJ2-1|TRBV24-1|many|.
CATSDPNKKRGNEQFF
TGTGCCACCAGTGACCCCAACAAAAAAAGGGGCAATGAGCAGTTCTTC
>TRBJ2-7|TRBV20-1|.|TRBD1
CSPKGQGGRQETQYF
TGCAGTCCTAAGGGACAGGGAGGTCGACAAGAGACTCAGTACTTC
>TRBJ1-3|TRBV10-3|.|.
CATGSLGNTIYF
TGTGCCACCGGGTCGCTCGGTAACACCATATATTTT
>TRBJ2-7|TRBV18|few|TRBD1
CASSMGQGDEQYF
TGTGCCAGCTCAATGGGACAGGGCGACGAGCAGTACTTC
>TRBJ1-5|TRBV10-3|.|.
CAISAGSSNQPQHF
TGTGCCATCAGCGCCGGGAGTAGCAATCAGCCCCAGCATTTT
>TRBJ2-5|TRBV20-1|many|TRBD1
CSARGGQGGGETQYF
TGCAGTGCTAGGGGGGGACAGGGAGGCGGAGAGACCCAGTACTTC
>TRBJ2-6|TRBV12-3/TRBV12-4|.|.
CASSFVLRGRTPGANVLTF
TGTGCCAGCAGTTTCGTGCTGCGAGGGAGGACTCCTGGGGCCAACGTCCTGACTTTC
>TRBJ2-5|TRBV3-1|few|.
CASSHPTVLQETQYF
TGTGCCAGCAGCCACCCCACAGTCCTCCAAGAGACCCAGTACTTC
>TRBJ2-6|TRBV9|.|.
CASSVEGGPGANVLTF
TGTGCCAGCAGCGTAGAGGGGGGGCCTGGGGCCAACGTCCTGACTTTC